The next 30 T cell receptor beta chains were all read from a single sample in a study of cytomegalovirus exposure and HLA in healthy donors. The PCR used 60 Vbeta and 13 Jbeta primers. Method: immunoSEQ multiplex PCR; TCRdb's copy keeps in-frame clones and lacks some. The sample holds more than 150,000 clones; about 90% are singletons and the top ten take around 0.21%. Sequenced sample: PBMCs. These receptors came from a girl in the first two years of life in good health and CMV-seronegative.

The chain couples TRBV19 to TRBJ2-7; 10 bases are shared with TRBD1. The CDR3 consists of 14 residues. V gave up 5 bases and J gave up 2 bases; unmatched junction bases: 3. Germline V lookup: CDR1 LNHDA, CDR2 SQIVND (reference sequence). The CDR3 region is CASSPGQGAYEQYF. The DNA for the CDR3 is TGTGCCAGTAGTCCCGGACAGGGGGCCTACGAGCAGTACTTC.

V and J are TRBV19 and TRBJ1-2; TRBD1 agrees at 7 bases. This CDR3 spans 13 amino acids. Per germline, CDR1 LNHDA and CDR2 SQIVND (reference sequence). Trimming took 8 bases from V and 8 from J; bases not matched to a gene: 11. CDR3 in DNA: TGTGCCAGTCGTGAGACAGGGCCGCGAGGCTACACCTTC. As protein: CASRETGPRGYTF.

CDR3: CASSIGGEPQHF. CDR3 coding DNA: TGTGCCAGCAGCATCGGCGGGGAGCCCCAGCATTTT. This chain joins TRBV5-4 and TRBJ1-5, with D unresolved. Trimming stripped 4 bases from V and 8 bases from J, with 10 bases between. The germline V gene has CDR1 SGHNT and CDR2 YYREEE (reference sequence). This CDR3 has 12 residues.

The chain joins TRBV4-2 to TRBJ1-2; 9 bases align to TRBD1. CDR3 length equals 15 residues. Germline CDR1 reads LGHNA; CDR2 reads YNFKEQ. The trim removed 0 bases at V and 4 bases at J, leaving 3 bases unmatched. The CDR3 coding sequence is TGTGCCAGCAGCCAAGAAGAGGGACAGGGCTATGGCTACACCTTC. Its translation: CASSQEEGQGYGYTF.

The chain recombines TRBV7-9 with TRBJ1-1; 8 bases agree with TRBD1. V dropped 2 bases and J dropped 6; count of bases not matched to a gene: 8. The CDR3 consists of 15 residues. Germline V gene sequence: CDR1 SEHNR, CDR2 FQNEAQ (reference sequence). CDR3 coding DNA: TGTGCCAGCAGCTTATCCCCACAGGGGGGCCCTGAAGCTTTCTTT. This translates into CASSLSPQGGPEAFF.

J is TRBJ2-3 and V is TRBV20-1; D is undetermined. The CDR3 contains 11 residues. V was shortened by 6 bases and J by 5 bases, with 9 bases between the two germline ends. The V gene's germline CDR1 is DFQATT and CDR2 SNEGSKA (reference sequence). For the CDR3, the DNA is TGCAGTGCGTCCCACAAAGATACGCAGTATTTT. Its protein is CSASHKDTQYF.

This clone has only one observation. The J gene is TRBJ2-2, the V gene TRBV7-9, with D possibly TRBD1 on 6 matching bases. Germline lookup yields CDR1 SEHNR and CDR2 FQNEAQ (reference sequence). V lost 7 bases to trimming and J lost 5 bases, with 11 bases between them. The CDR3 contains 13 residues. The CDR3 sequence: CASKYRDTGELFF. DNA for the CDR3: TGTGCCAGCAAATACAGGGATACCGGGGAGCTGTTTTTT.

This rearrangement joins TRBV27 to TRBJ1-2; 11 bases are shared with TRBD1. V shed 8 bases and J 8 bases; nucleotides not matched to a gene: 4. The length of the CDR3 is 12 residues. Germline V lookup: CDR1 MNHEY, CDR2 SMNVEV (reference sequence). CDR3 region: CASSDRGLGYTF. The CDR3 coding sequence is TGTGCCAGCTCGGACAGGGGGCTAGGCTACACCTTC.

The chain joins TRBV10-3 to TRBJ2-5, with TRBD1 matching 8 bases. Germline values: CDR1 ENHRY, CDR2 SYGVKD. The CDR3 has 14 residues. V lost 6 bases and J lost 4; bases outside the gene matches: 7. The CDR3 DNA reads TGTGCCATCAGATCCGGGACAGGTGGAGAGACCCAGTACTTC. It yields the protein CAIRSGTGGETQYF.

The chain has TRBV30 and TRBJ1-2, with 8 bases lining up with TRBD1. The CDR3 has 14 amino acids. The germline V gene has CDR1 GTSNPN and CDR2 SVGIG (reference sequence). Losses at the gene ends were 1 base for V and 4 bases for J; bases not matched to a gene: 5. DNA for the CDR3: TGTGCCTGGAGTGCCGGACAGGGCCCCTATGGCTACACCTTC. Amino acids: CAWSAGQGPYGYTF.

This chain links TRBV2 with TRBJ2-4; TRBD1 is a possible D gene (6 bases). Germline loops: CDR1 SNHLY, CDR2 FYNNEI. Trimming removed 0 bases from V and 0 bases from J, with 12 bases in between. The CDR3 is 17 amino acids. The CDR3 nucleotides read TGTGCCAGCAGTGAAGCGATTACAGGGAAAGCCAAAAACATTCAGTACTTC. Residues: CASSEAITGKAKNIQYF.

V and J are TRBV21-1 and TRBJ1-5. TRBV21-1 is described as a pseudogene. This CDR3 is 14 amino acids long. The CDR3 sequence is CASSNRRTRQPQHF. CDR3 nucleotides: TGTGCCAGCAGCAATCGACGAACGAGGCAGCCCCAGCATTTT.

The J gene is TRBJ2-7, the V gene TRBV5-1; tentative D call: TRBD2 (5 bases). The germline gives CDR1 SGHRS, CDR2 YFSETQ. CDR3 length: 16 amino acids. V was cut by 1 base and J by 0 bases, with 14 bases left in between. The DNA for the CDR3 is TGCGCCAGCAGCTTGTTGCCCGAGGGCCTCTCCTACGAGCAGTACTTC. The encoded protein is CASSLLPEGLSYEQYF.

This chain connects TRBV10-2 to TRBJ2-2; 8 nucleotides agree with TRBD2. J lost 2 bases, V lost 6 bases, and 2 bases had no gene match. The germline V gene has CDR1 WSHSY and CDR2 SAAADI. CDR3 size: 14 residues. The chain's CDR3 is CASRRGANTGELFF. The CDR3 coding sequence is TGCGCCAGCAGGCGGGGGGCTAACACCGGGGAGCTGTTTTTT.

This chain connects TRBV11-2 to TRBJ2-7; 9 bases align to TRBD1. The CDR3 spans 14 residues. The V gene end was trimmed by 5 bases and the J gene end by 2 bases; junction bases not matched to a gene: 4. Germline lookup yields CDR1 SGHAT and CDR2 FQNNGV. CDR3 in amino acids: CASSLYRGPYEQYF. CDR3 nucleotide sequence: TGTGCCAGCAGCCTCTACAGGGGGCCCTACGAGCAGTACTTC. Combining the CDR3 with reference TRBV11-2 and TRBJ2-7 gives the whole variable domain EAGVAQSPRYKIIEKRQSVAFWCNPISGHATLYWYQQILGQGPKLLIQFQNNGVVDDSQLPKDRFSAERLKGVDSTLKIQPAKLEDSAVYLCASSLYRGPYEQYFGPGTRLTVT.

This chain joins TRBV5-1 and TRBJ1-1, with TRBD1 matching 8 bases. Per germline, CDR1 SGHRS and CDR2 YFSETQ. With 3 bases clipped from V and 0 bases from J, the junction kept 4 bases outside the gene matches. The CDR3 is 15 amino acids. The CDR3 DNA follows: TGCGCCAGCAGCTACAGACAGGGGCTGAACACTGAAGCTTTCTTT. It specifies CASSYRQGLNTEAFF.

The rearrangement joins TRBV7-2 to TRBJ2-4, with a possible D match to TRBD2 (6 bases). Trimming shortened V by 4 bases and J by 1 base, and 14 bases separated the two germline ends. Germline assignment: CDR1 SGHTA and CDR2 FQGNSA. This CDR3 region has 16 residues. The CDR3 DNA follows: TGTGCCAGCAGCTCCTTAGTGGAGGGTGCCAAAAACATTCAGTACTTC. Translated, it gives CASSSLVEGAKNIQYF.

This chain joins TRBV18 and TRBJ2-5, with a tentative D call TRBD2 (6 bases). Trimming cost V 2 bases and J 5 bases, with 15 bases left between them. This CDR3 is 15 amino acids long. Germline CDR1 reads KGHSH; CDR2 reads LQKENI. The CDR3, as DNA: TGTGCCAGCTCACCAGGAGGAGGGGCACTGGAGACCCAGTACTTC. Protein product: CASSPGGGALETQYF. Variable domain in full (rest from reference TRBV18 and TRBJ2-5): NAGVMQNPRHLVRRRGQEARLRCSPMKGHSHVYWYRQLPEEGLKFMVYLQKENIIDESGMPKERFSAEFPKEGPSILRIQQVVRGDSAAYFCASSPGGGALETQYFGPGTRLLVL.

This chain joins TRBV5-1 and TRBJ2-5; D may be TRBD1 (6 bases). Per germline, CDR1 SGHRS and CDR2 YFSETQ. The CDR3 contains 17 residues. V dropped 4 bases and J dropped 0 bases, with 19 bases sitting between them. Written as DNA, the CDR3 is TGCGCCAGCAGCGCGAGTAACAGGGCTTGGGACCAAGAGACCCAGTACTTC. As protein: CASSASNRAWDQETQYF.

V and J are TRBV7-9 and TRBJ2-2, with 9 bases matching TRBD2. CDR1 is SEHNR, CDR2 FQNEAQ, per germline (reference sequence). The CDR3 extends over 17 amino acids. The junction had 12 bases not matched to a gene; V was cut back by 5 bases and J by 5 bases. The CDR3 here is CASSAAQLAGPTGELFF. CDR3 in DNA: TGTGCCAGCAGCGCGGCGCAACTAGCGGGCCCTACCGGGGAGCTGTTTTTT.

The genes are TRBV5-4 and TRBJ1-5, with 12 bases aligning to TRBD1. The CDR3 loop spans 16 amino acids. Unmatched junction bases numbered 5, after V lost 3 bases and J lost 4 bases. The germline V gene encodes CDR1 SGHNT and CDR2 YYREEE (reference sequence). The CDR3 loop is CASSSGTGGANQPQHF. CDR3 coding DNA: TGTGCCAGCAGCTCCGGGACAGGGGGCGCAAATCAGCCCCAGCATTTT.

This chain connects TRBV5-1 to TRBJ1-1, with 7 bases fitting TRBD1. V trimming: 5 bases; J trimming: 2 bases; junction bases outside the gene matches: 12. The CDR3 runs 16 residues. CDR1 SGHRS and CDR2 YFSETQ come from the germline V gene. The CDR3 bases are TGCGCCAGCAGTAGCACCGAGACAGGGTACAACACTGAAGCTTTCTTT. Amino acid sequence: CASSSTETGYNTEAFF.

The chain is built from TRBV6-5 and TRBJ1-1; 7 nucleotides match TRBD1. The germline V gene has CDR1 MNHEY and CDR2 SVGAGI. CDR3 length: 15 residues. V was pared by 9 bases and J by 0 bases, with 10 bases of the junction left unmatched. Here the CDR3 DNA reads TGTGCCAGTTACCGAGGGGGCAGTTTGAACACTGAAGCTTTCTTT. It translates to CASYRGGSLNTEAFF.

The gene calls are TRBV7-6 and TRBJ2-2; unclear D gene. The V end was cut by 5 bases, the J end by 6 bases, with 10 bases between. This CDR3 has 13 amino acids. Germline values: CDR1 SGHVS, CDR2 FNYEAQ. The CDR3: CASSHYQAGELFF. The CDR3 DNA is TGTGCCAGCAGCCACTATCAAGCCGGGGAGCTGTTTTTT.

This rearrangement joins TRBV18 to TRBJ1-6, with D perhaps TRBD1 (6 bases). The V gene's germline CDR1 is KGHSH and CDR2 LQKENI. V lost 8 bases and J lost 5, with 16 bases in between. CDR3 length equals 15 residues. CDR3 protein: CASRPLPGDNSPLHF. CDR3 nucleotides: TGTGCCAGCCGCCCACTCCCAGGGGATAATTCACCCCTCCACTTT.

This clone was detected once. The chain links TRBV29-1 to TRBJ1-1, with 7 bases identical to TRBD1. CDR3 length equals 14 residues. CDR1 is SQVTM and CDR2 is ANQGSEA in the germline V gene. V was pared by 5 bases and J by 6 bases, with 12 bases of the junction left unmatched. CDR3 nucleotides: TGCAGCGTTCGGACGACAGGGTATGTCGCTGAAGCTTTCTTT. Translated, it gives CSVRTTGYVAEAFF.

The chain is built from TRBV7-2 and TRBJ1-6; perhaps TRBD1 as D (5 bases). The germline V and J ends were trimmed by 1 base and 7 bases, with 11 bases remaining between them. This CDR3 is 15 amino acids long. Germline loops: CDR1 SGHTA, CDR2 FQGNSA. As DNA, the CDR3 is TGTGCCAGCAGCTTAGTGGGGGACTTAAATTCACCCCTCCACTTT. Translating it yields CASSLVGDLNSPLHF.

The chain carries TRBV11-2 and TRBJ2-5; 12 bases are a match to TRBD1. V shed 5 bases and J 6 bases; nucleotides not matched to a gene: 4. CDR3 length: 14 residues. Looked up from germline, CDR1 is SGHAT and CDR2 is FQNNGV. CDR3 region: CASSRDRGLQTQYF. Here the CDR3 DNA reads TGTGCCAGCAGCCGGGACAGGGGGCTACAGACCCAGTACTTC. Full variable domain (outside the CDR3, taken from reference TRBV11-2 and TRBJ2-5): EAGVAQSPRYKIIEKRQSVAFWCNPISGHATLYWYQQILGQGPKLLIQFQNNGVVDDSQLPKDRFSAERLKGVDSTLKIQPAKLEDSAVYLCASSRDRGLQTQYFGPGTRLLVL.

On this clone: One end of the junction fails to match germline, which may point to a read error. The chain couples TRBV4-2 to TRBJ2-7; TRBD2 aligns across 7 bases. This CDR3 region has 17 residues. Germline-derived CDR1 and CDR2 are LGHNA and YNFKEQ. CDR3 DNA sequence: TGTGCCAGCAGCCAAGATGGGGCTAGCGGCCTAACCTACGAGCAGTGCTTC. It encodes CASSQDGASGLTYEQCF.

The CDR3 bases are TGTGCCAGCAGTTGGGACAGTTATGGCTACACCTTC. It is translated as CASSWDSYGYTF. This sequence joins TRBV5-5 and TRBJ1-2; TRBD1 matches at 7 bases. Germline V gene data show CDR1 as SGHKS and CDR2 as YYEKEE (reference sequence). The junction had 3 bases not matched to a gene; V was cut back by 5 bases and J by 5 bases. The length of the CDR3 is 12 residues.